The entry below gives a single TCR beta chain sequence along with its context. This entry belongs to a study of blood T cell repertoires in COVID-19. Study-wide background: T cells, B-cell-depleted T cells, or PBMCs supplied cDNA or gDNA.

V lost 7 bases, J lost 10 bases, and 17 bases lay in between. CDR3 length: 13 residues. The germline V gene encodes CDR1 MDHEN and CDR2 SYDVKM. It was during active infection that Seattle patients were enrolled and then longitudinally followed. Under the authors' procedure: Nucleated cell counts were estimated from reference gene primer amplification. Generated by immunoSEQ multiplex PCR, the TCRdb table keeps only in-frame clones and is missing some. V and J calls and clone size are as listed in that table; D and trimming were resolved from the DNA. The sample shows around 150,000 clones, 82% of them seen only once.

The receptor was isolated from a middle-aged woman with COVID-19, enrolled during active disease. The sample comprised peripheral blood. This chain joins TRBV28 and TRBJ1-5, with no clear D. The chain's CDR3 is CASKELASGPQHF. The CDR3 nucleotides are TGTGCCAGCAAGGAGTTGGCCTCTGGCCCCCAGCATTTT.